Listed below are T cell receptor beta chains from one sample, sequenced in a study of shared clonotypes between healthy human individuals. TCRdb keeps only in-frame clones here, not all; method: immunoSEQ multiplex PCR. Of millions of clones listed, 85% to 95% are singletons. The sequenced sample was naive CD4+ T cells sorted from blood. These receptors all come from a man between 18 and 29 years old in good health. The CDR3 runs from the conserved cysteine through the conserved F or W. A D gene is named only where the DNA matches it firmly.

v_gene: TRBV7-6; len: 14; j_gene: TRBJ1-5; d_gene: -; CDR3nt: TGTGCCAGCAGCTCAGGACAGTACAATCAGCCCCAGCATTTT; CDR3aa: CASSSGQYNQPQHF
v_gene: TRBV18; len: 14; j_gene: TRBJ2-7; d_gene: TRBD1; CDR3nt: TGTGCCAGCTCACTAAGACAGGGGGCGTACGAGCAGTACTTC; CDR3aa: CASSLRQGAYEQYF
v_gene: TRBV10-2; len: 14; j_gene: TRBJ1-2; d_gene: -; CDR3nt: TGCGCCAGCAGTGAGACCTTAGGGGCTTCTGGCTACACCTTC; CDR3aa: CASSETLGASGYTF
v_gene: TRBV5-1; len: 14; j_gene: TRBJ1-3; d_gene: -; CDR3nt: TGCGCCAGCAGCCCGGAGGGGCAGAAAAACACCATATATTTT; CDR3aa: CASSPEGQKNTIYF
v_gene: TRBV6-1; len: 16; j_gene: TRBJ1-6; d_gene: -; CDR3nt: TGTGCCAGCAGTGAAGAGAGTGTGAGGGCAAATTCACCCCTCCACTTT; CDR3aa: CASSEESVRANSPLHF
v_gene: TRBV14; len: 15; j_gene: TRBJ1-2; d_gene: -; CDR3nt: TGTGCCAGCAGCCAAGATCAACGGGACACGAATGGCTACACCTTC; CDR3aa: CASSQDQRDTNGYTF
v_gene: TRBV11-3; len: 14; j_gene: TRBJ1-1; d_gene: -; CDR3nt: TGTGCCAGCAGCCTACAGGGCGAGAACACTGAAGCTTTCTTT; CDR3aa: CASSLQGENTEAFF
v_gene: TRBV18; len: 14; j_gene: TRBJ2-3; d_gene: -; CDR3nt: TGTGCCAGCTCACCACTGGGGGGAATAGATACGCAGTATTTT; CDR3aa: CASSPLGGIDTQYF
v_gene: TRBV6-6; len: 15; j_gene: TRBJ2-7; d_gene: -; CDR3nt: TGTGCCAGCATTATGGACGGGTACTCACTCTACGAGCAGTACTTC; CDR3aa: CASIMDGYSLYEQYF
v_gene: TRBV10-2; len: 15; j_gene: TRBJ1-5; d_gene: -; CDR3nt: TGCGCCAGCAGTGAGTCGGGGAGCCGCCTCGGGCCCCAGCATTTT; CDR3aa: CASSESGSRLGPQHF
v_gene: TRBV4-3; len: 14; j_gene: TRBJ1-1; d_gene: -; CDR3nt: TGCGCCAGCAGCCATCCAGGCCAGAACACTGAAGCTTTCTTT; CDR3aa: CASSHPGQNTEAFF
v_gene: TRBV27; len: 13; j_gene: TRBJ1-3; d_gene: -; CDR3nt: TGTGCCAGCAGTTTAGGGATCGGAAACACCATATATTTT; CDR3aa: CASSLGIGNTIYF
v_gene: TRBV2; len: 15; j_gene: TRBJ1-6; d_gene: TRBD1; CDR3nt: TGTGCCAGCAGCGCCTGGACAGGGGATAATTCACCCCTCCACTTT; CDR3aa: CASSAWTGDNSPLHF
v_gene: TRBV5-5; len: 15; j_gene: TRBJ1-3; d_gene: TRBD1; CDR3nt: TGTGCCAGCAGCCCCCGACAGGGATCAGGAAACACCATATATTTT; CDR3aa: CASSPRQGSGNTIYF
v_gene: TRBV9; len: 14; j_gene: TRBJ2-1; d_gene: TRBD2; CDR3nt: TGTGCCAGCAGCGCGACTAGCGGGACCGATGAGCAGTTCTTC; CDR3aa: CASSATSGTDEQFF
v_gene: TRBV19; len: 13; j_gene: TRBJ2-7; d_gene: TRBD2; CDR3nt: TGTGCCAGTTCAGCGGGAGGCGCATACGAGCAGTACTTC; CDR3aa: CASSAGGAYEQYF
v_gene: TRBV11-3; len: 15; j_gene: TRBJ2-5; d_gene: -; CDR3nt: TGTGCCAGCAGCGACAGCAGCCTACTGGGGGAGACCCAGTACTTC; CDR3aa: CASSDSSLLGETQYF
v_gene: TRBV7-6; len: 15; j_gene: TRBJ2-5; d_gene: TRBD2; CDR3nt: TGTGCCAGCAGTAGGACTAGCGGGATCCAAGAGACCCAGTACTTC; CDR3aa: CASSRTSGIQETQYF
v_gene: TRBV6-6; len: 12; j_gene: TRBJ2-7; d_gene: -; CDR3nt: TGTGCCAGCAGTCGAGGAGATTACGAGCAGTACTTC; CDR3aa: CASSRGDYEQYF
v_gene: TRBV6-6; len: 16; j_gene: TRBJ2-2; d_gene: TRBD2; CDR3nt: TGTGCCAGCAGTTACTGGCTAGCGGGAGACACCGGGGAGCTGTTTTTT; CDR3aa: CASSYWLAGDTGELFF
v_gene: TRBV30; len: 13; j_gene: TRBJ1-6; d_gene: -; CDR3nt: TGTGCCTGGACCGCCGGGCGAGATTCACCCCTCCACTTT; CDR3aa: CAWTAGRDSPLHF
v_gene: TRBV27; len: 15; j_gene: TRBJ1-6; d_gene: TRBD1; CDR3nt: TGTGCCAGCAGTTTGTGGGGACAGACAAATTCACCCCTCCACTTT; CDR3aa: CASSLWGQTNSPLHF
v_gene: TRBV5-1; len: 16; j_gene: TRBJ1-2; d_gene: TRBD1; CDR3nt: TGCGCCAGCAGCCCGTATGGACAGGGGGAGTACTATGGCTACACCTTC; CDR3aa: CASSPYGQGEYYGYTF